The clone carrying this T cell receptor (beta chain) showed up many times. This specimen belongs to a study of HIV-infected patients and healthy controls. Whole blood was used without fractionation, so all unsorted peripheral T cells were included. Alpha and beta constant-region primers primed reverse transcription of around 0.5 ug RNA. Each of the alpha and beta chains got its own library through chain-specific third strand synthesis with indices. TCRdb called the 5' RACE reads again in MiXCR, with one record for every CDR3 protein. The sample consists of 15,000 to 20,000 distinct CDR3 sequences, almost 9% of them appearing once. The source of this sequence is an adult in good health. The sample consisted of blood.

CDR3 nucleotide sequence: TGTGCCAGCAGTTACTCAACAGGGGCGGGGGAGCAGTACTTC. Protein: CASSYSTGAGEQYF. This chain uses TRBV6-5 with TRBJ2-7; TRBD1 might be the D (7 bases). This CDR3 spans 14 amino acids. CDR1 and CDR2 from the germline V gene are MNHEY and SVGAGI. Trimming left V 0 bases short and J 7 bases short, with 13 bases between.